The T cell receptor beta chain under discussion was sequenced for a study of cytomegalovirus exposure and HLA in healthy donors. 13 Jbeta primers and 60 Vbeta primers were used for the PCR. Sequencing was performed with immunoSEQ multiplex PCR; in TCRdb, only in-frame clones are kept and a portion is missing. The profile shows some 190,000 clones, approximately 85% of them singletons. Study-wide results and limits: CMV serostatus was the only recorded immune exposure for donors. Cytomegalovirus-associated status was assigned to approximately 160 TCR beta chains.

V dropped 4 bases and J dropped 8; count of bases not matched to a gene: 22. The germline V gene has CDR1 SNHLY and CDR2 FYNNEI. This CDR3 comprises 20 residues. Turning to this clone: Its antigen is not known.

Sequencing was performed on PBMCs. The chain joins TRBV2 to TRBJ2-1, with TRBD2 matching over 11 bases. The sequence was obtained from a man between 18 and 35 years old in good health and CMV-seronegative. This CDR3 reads CASSVPGLADPTTLGDEQFF. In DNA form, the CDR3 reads TGTGCCAGCAGTGTTCCGGGACTAGCGGACCCTACCACCCTGGGGGATGAGCAGTTCTTC. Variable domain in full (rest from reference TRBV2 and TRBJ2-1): EPEVTQTPSHQVTQMGQEVILRCVPISNHLYFYWYRQILGQKVEFLVSFYNNEISEKSEIFDDQFSVERPDGSNFTLKIRSTKLEDSAMYFCASSVPGLADPTTLGDEQFFGPGTRLTVL.